These 15 T cell receptor beta chains originate from one sample sequenced in a study of control samples from healthy donors and cancer patients. Here immunoSEQ multiplex PCR was the method, and the copy in TCRdb shows in-frame clones only, minus some. Of about 110,000 clones listed, 88% were seen once; the top ten hold 3.5% to 4%. The sequencing input was PBMCs. The receptors stem from a woman aged 55-70 years with lung cancer.

The rearrangement uses TRBV3-1 (or the pseudogene TRBV3-2) and TRBJ1-2; tentatively, D is TRBD1 (6 bases). Germline V gives CDR1 LGHDT, CDR2 YNNKEL (reference sequence). V dropped 1 base and J dropped 3 bases, with 15 bases sitting between them. The CDR3 contains 16 residues. The DNA for the CDR3 is TGTGCCAGCAGCCAAGTAGTTTCGGGGGCTTACTATGGCTACACCTTC. This sequence encodes CASSQVVSGAYYGYTF.

The chain combines TRBV6-6 with TRBJ1-5, with TRBD1 identical over 9 bases. The CDR3 loop spans 17 amino acids. V trimming: 5 bases; J trimming: 6 bases; junction bases outside the gene matches: 14. Germline loops: CDR1 MNHNY, CDR2 SVGAGI (reference sequence). The CDR3 reads CASSRTGVEIRGQPQHF. The CDR3 DNA reads as TGTGCCAGCAGTCGGACAGGGGTGGAGATAAGGGGTCAGCCCCAGCATTTT.

The rearrangement uses TRBV5-1 and TRBJ1-2, with 12 bases aligning to TRBD1. The CDR3 spans 14 residues. The germline V gene has CDR1 SGHRS and CDR2 YFSETQ. With V trimmed by 4 bases and J by 5 bases, 3 bases remained unmatched. In nucleotides, the CDR3 is TGCGCCAGCAGCCAGGGACAGGGGGCGTATGGCTACACCTTC. It yields the protein CASSQGQGAYGYTF.

This clone has just one count. The chain joins TRBV10-1 to TRBJ1-1; a weak D match, TRBD1 (5 bases). Germline V CDR1 and CDR2: WNHNN, SYGVQD (reference sequence). This CDR3 is 16 amino acids long. Trimming removed 4 bases at V and 2 bases at J, with 17 bases between. CDR3 DNA sequence: TGCGCCAGCAGTGGTGGGTTGGGGGGGAGAAACACTGAAGCTTTCTTT. Its protein product is CASSGGLGGRNTEAFF.

This chain links TRBV7-8 with TRBJ1-2; 10 nucleotides agree with TRBD1. V gave up 5 bases and J gave up 3 bases; unmatched junction bases: 6. This CDR3 region has 15 residues. Germline values: CDR1 SGHVS, CDR2 FQNEAQ. The CDR3 sequence is CASSHSGTGDYGYTF. DNA for the CDR3: TGTGCCAGCAGCCATTCCGGGACAGGGGACTATGGCTACACCTTC.

V is TRBV7-9 and J is TRBJ2-7; TRBD2 might be the D (5 bases). Germline lookup yields CDR1 SEHNR and CDR2 FQNEAQ (reference sequence). Trimming stripped 2 bases from V and 0 bases from J, with 8 bases between. The CDR3 length is 14 residues. The CDR3 loop is CASSLTGSSYEQYF. The CDR3 DNA reads TGTGCCAGCAGCTTAACGGGGAGCTCCTACGAGCAGTACTTC.

J is TRBJ2-6 and V is TRBV7-3, with 10 bases identical to TRBD1. Germline CDR1 SGHTA, CDR2 FQGTGA. The CDR3 spans 17 residues. V lost 2 bases, J lost 1 base, and 2 bases stayed unmatched. The CDR3 sequence is CASSLEGQGSGANVLTF. The CDR3 DNA follows: TGTGCCAGCAGCTTAGAGGGACAGGGGTCTGGGGCCAACGTCCTGACTTTC.

The chain joins TRBV27 to TRBJ2-7, with 14 nucleotides matching TRBD2. Trimming removed 6 bases from V and 7 bases from J; junction bases left unmatched: 8. There are 15 residues in the CDR3. Germline V gene lookup returns CDR1 MNHEY and CDR2 SMNVEV (reference sequence). The CDR3 region has the DNA TGTGCCAGCAGCAACCCGGGACTAGCGGGAGTTGAGCAGTACTTC. Amino acid sequence: CASSNPGLAGVEQYF.

The chain links TRBV7-2 to TRBJ1-4; D is possibly TRBD1 (5 bases). Germline V gene data show CDR1 as SGHTA and CDR2 as FQGNSA. The CDR3 contains 14 residues. V lost 1 base and J lost 2, with 5 bases in between. CDR3 sequence: CASSLGGTNEKLFF. The CDR3 coding sequence is TGTGCCAGCAGCTTAGGGGGGACTAATGAAAAACTGTTTTTT.

The V and J genes are TRBV3-1 (or the pseudogene TRBV3-2) and TRBJ1-1; 7 bases align to TRBD1. Germline V lookup: CDR1 LGHDT, CDR2 YNNKEL (reference sequence). The CDR3 contains 15 residues. J lost 1 base, V lost 4 bases, and 6 bases had no gene match. CDR3 bases: TGTGCCAGCAGCCGGGGGACAGTCGAGAACACTGAAGCTTTCTTT. Its translation: CASSRGTVENTEAFF.

In this sample, this clone turned up a few times. V gene TRBV4-3 combines with J gene TRBJ1-3; D ambiguous. Germline V gives CDR1 LGHNA, CDR2 YSLEER. The CDR3 is 16 amino acids. Trimming removed 0 bases at V and 1 base at J, with 10 bases between. The DNA for the CDR3 is TGCGCCAGCAGCCAAGAGGTTGGGCGATCTGGAAACACCATATATTTT. As protein: CASSQEVGRSGNTIYF.

This chain connects TRBV19 to TRBJ2-7; D might be TRBD1 (6 bases). The CDR3 is 14 amino acids. Trimming took 3 bases from V and 4 from J, leaving 13 bases between them. The germline V gene has CDR1 LNHDA and CDR2 SQIVND (reference sequence). The CDR3 region is CASSISLDSYEQYF. CDR3 sequence (DNA): TGTGCCAGTAGTATCTCCCTGGACAGTTACGAGCAGTACTTC.

This chain uses TRBV30 with TRBJ1-6, with TRBD1 identical over 7 bases. CDR3 length: 13 residues. Germline trimming cut 8 bases from V and 5 bases from J; bases unmatched to any gene: 6. CDR1 GTSNPN and CDR2 SVGIG come from the germline V gene (reference sequence). The CDR3 is CAGAGQHNSPLHF. CDR3 in DNA: TGTGCCGGGGCGGGACAGCATAATTCACCCCTCCACTTT.

The rearrangement uses TRBV7-9 and TRBJ2-1; 8 nucleotides align to TRBD2. From germline, CDR1 is SEHNR and CDR2 FQNEAQ (reference sequence). There are 15 residues in the CDR3. V trimming: 5 bases; J trimming: 2 bases; junction bases outside the gene matches: 5. The CDR3 here is CASSPSGSAYNEQFF. CDR3 DNA sequence: TGTGCCAGCAGCCCAAGCGGGAGTGCCTACAATGAGCAGTTCTTC. Drawing the rest from reference TRBV7-9 and TRBJ2-1, the complete variable domain is DTGVSQNPRHKITKRGQNVTFRCDPISEHNRLYWYRQTLGQGPEFLTYFQNEAQLEKSRLLSDRFSAERPKGSFSTLEIQRTEQGDSAMYLCASSPSGSAYNEQFFGPGTRLTVL.

The genes are TRBV7-2 and TRBJ1-2; 9 bases fit TRBD1. Germline V gene data show CDR1 as SGHTA and CDR2 as FQGNSA. V shed 5 bases, J shed 8 bases, and the junction held 6 bases outside the gene matches. This CDR3 has 13 amino acids. CDR3 amino acids: CASSQQGAWGYTF. DNA for the CDR3: TGTGCCAGCAGCCAACAGGGGGCGTGGGGCTACACCTTC.